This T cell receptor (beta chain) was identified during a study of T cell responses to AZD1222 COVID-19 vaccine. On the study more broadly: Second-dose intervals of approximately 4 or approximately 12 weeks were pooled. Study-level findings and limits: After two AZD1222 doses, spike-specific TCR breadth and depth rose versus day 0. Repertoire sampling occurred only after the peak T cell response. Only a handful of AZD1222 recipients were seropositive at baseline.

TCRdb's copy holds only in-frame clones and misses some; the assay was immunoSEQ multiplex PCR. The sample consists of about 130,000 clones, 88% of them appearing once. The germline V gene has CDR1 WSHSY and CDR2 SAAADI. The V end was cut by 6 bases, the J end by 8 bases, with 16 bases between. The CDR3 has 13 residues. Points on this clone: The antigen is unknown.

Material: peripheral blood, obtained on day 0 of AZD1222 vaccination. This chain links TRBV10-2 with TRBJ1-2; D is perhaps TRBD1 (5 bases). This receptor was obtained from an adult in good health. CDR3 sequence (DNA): TGCGCCAGCAGAGCGGGACGGCGGGACGGCTACACCTTC. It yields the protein CASRAGRRDGYTF.